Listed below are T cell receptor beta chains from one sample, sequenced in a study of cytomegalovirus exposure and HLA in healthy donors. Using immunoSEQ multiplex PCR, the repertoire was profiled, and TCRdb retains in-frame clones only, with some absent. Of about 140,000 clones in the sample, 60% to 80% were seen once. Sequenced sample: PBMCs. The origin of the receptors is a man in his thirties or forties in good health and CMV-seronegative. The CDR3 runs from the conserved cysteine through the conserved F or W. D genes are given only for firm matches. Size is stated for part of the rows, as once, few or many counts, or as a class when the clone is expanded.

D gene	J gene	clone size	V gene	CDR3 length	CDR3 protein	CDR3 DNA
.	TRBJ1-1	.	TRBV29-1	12	CSVERGGTEAFF	TGCAGCGTTGAGAGGGGAGGTACTGAAGCTTTCTTT
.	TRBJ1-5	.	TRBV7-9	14	CASSLRGGPQPQHF	TGTGCCAGCAGCTTAAGGGGGGGTCCTCAGCCCCAGCATTTT
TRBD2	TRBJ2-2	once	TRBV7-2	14	CASSPSGDTGELFF	TGTGCCAGCAGCCCTAGCGGCGACACCGGGGAGCTGTTTTTT
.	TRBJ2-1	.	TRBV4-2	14	CATRGFRPENEQFF	TGTGCCACGAGGGGGTTTCGGCCGGAGAATGAGCAGTTCTTC
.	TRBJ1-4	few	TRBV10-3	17	CAISELPGIGTNEKLFF	TGTGCCATCAGTGAGTTGCCAGGGATAGGCACTAATGAAAAACTGTTTTTT
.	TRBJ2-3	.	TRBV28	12	CASRMSGNTQYF	TGTGCCAGCCGGATGTCGGGGAATACGCAGTATTTT
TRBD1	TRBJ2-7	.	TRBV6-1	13	CASTGQGWGEQYF	TGTGCCAGCACTGGACAGGGGTGGGGCGAGCAGTACTTC
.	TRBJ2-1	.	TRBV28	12	CASSVDYNEQFF	TGTGCCAGCAGTGTAGACTACAATGAGCAGTTCTTC
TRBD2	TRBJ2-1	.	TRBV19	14	CASNREGLTNEQFF	TGTGCCAGTAATCGGGAGGGCCTTACGAATGAGCAGTTCTTC
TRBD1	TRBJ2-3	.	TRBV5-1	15	CASSFQGQGADTQYF	TGCGCCAGCAGCTTCCAGGGACAGGGGGCAGATACGCAGTATTTT
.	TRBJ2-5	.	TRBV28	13	CASSLDFQETQYF	TGTGCCAGCAGTTTGGACTTCCAAGAGACCCAGTACTTC
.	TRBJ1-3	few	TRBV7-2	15	CASSLDTGSGNTIYF	TGTGCCAGCAGCTTAGACACAGGCTCTGGAAACACCATATATTTT
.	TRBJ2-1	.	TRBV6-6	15	CASSPPLADYNEQFF	TGTGCCAGCAGTCCCCCGTTGGCAGATTACAATGAGCAGTTCTTC
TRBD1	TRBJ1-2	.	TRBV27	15	CASSRATGADYGYTF	TGTGCCAGCAGTCGAGCCACAGGGGCAGACTATGGCTACACCTTC
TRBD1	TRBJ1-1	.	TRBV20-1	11	CSAGRQGRAFF	TGCAGTGCGGGGAGACAGGGGAGAGCTTTCTTT
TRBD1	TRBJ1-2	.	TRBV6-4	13	CASSGQGVGGYTF	TGTGCCAGCAGTGGACAGGGGGTCGGTGGCTACACCTTC
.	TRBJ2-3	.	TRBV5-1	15	CASSLRGGGTDTQYF	TGCGCCAGCAGCTTGCGCGGAGGTGGCACAGATACGCAGTATTTT
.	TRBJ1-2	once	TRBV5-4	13	CASSSTAAWGYTF	TGTGCCAGCAGCTCCACCGCGGCCTGGGGCTACACCTTC
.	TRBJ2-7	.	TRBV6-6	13	CASSYMRAHEQYF	TGTGCCAGCAGTTATATGAGGGCTCACGAGCAGTACTTC
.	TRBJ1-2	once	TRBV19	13	CASSIDLRTGYTF	TGTGCCAGTAGTATAGATTTGAGAACTGGCTACACCTTC
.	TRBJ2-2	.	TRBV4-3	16	CASSQLGGLRTGELFF	TGCGCCAGCAGCCAACTGGGCGGACTAAGGACCGGGGAGCTGTTTTTT
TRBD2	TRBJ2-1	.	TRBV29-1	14	CSVPTSGFYNEQFF	TGCAGCGTTCCGACTAGCGGTTTCTACAATGAGCAGTTCTTC
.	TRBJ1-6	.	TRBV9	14	CASSVESGDSPLHF	TGTGCCAGCAGCGTTGAGTCAGGTGACTCACCCCTCCACTTT
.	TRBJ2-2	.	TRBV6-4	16	CASSEQGPPNTGELFF	TGTGCCAGCAGTGAACAGGGACCCCCGAACACCGGGGAGCTGTTTTTT
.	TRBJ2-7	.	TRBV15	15	CATSSPITGRYEQYF	TGTGCCACCAGCAGTCCCATCACGGGAAGGTACGAGCAGTACTTC
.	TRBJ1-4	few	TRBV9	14	CASSVGQVGEKLFF	TGTGCCAGCAGCGTAGGTCAGGTTGGTGAAAAACTGTTTTTT
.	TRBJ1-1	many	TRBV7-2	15	CASSLGGWGRGGAFF	TGTGCCAGCAGCTTAGGAGGGTGGGGCAGAGGGGGAGCTTTCTTT
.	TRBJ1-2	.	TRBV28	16	CASRPGWSEGSGGYTF	TGTGCCAGCAGGCCCGGTTGGAGCGAGGGTTCGGGAGGCTACACCTTC
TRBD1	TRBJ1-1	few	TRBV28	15	CASSPTRTGNTEAFF	TGTGCCAGCAGTCCCACCCGGACAGGGAACACTGAAGCTTTCTTT
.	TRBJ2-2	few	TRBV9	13	CASSVSSGGELFF	TGTGCCAGCAGCGTAAGTTCGGGCGGGGAGCTGTTTTTT
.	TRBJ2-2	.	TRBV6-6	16	CASSYSGGKDDGELFF	TGTGCCAGCAGTTACTCGGGGGGAAAAGATGACGGGGAGCTGTTTTTT
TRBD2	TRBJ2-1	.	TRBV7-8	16	CASSLDASGGRDEQFF	TGTGCCAGCAGCTTAGATGCTAGCGGGGGGCGCGATGAGCAGTTCTTC
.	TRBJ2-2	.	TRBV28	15	CASSLENQVTGELFF	TGTGCCAGCAGTTTAGAGAACCAGGTTACCGGGGAGCTGTTTTTT
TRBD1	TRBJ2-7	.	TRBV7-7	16	CASRYIRDRGLLEQYF	TGTGCCAGCAGGTATATCCGGGACAGGGGTTTACTCGAGCAGTACTTC
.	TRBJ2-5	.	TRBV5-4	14	CASSLRAGQETQYF	TGTGCCAGCAGTCTGCGGGCGGGACAAGAGACCCAGTACTTC
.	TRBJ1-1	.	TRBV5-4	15	CASSLEQGLNTEAFF	TGTGCCAGCAGCTTGGAGCAGGGTCTGAACACTGAAGCTTTCTTT
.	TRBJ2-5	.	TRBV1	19	CTSSQDAVRTSGAGETQYF	TGCACCAGCAGCCAAGATGCGGTAAGGACTAGCGGGGCTGGTGAGACCCAGTACTTC
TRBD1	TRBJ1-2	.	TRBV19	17	CASSIGSRTGTAHGYTF	TGTGCCAGTAGTATAGGTTCAAGAACCGGGACAGCCCATGGCTACACCTTC
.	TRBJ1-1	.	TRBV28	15	CASSTQGRGRAEAFF	TGTGCCAGCAGTACCCAGGGGAGGGGGAGGGCTGAAGCTTTCTTT
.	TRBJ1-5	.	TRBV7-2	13	CASSPRGNQPQHF	TGTGCCAGCAGCCCTCGCGGCAATCAGCCCCAGCATTTT
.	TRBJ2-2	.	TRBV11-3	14	CASSLGRNTGELFF	TGTGCCAGCAGCTTGGGGCGGAACACCGGGGAGCTGTTTTTT
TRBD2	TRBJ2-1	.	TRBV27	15	CASGSLTSGRGEQFF	TGTGCCAGCGGATCCCTCACTAGCGGGAGAGGTGAGCAGTTCTTC
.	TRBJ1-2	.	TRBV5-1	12	CASREANYGYTF	TGCGCCAGCAGAGAGGCTAACTATGGCTACACCTTC
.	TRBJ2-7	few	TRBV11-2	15	CASSLGSSWEVEQYF	TGTGCCAGCAGCTTAGGGTCTTCTTGGGAGGTCGAGCAGTACTTC
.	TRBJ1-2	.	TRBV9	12	CASRLTGGRYTF	TGTGCCAGCAGACTCACTGGGGGCCGCTACACCTTC
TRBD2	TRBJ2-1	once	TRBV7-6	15	CASSLVLAGGDEQFF	TGTGCCAGCAGCTTAGTCCTAGCGGGAGGGGATGAGCAGTTCTTC
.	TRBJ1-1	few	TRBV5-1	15	CASSLTGSEGTEAFF	TGCGCCAGCAGCTTGACAGGGAGTGAGGGGACTGAAGCTTTCTTT
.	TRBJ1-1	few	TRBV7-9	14	CASSFLRGWAEAFF	TGTGCCAGCAGCTTTCTTAGGGGTTGGGCTGAAGCTTTCTTT
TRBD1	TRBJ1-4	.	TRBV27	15	CASSLSGTGAEKLFF	TGTGCCAGCAGTTTATCCGGGACAGGGGCTGAAAAACTGTTTTTT
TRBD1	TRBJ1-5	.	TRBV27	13	CASRPGRTGTQHF	TGTGCCAGCAGGCCCGGCCGGACAGGTACCCAGCATTTT
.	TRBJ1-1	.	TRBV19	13	CASSHREGTEAFF	TGTGCCAGTAGTCACAGGGAGGGCACTGAAGCTTTCTTT
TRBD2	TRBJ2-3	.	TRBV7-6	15	CASSSSGARTDTQYF	TGTGCCAGCAGCTCTAGCGGGGCCCGCACAGATACGCAGTATTTT
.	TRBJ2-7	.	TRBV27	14	CASSLLFGVHEQYF	TGTGCCAGCAGTTTACTGTTCGGGGTCCACGAGCAGTACTTC
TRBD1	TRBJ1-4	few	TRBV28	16	CASSLGDRATNEKLFF	TGTGCCAGCAGTTTGGGGGACAGGGCAACTAATGAAAAACTGTTTTTT
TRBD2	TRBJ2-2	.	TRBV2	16	CASSERASGRGGELFF	TGTGCCAGCAGTGAAAGGGCTAGCGGGAGAGGCGGGGAGCTGTTTTTT
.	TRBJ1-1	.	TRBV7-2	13	CASSLTGNTEAFF	TGTGCCAGCAGCTTAACAGGGAACACTGAAGCTTTCTTT
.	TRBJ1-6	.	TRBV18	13	CASSPTRDSPLHF	TGTGCCAGCTCACCGACAAGAGATTCACCCCTCCACTTT
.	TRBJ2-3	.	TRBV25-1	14	CASSELETRGTQYF	TGTGCCAGCAGTGAATTAGAGACTAGAGGTACGCAGTATTTT
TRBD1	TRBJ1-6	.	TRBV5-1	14	CASSRQGDNSPLHF	TGCGCCAGCAGCCGTCAGGGGGATAATTCACCCCTCCACTTT